This T cell receptor (beta chain) was sequenced in a study of control samples from healthy donors and cancer patients. Assay: immunoSEQ multiplex PCR; the TCRdb copy retains only in-frame clones and omits some. Found here are about 100,000 clones, 85% of them singletons; the top ten hold 15% to 20%. This clone has just a few counts. The specimen sequenced was blood. This TCR was recovered from a young man in good health.

The CDR3 bases are TGTGCCAGCAGCTTGGACAGCCCGGGCTACACCTTC. Residues: CASSLDSPGYTF. The V and J genes are TRBV7-2 and TRBJ1-2; possible D gene TRBD1, 6 bases. CDR1 and CDR2 (germline): SGHTA, FQGNSA. Trimming pared 3 bases from V and 8 bases from J, leaving 10 bases between. The CDR3 has 12 residues.